One and the same sample provided the 11 T cell receptor beta chains below, sequenced in a study of ipilimumab plus nivolumab after autologous stem cell transplantation. TCRdb's table, derived via immunoSEQ multiplex PCR, lists solely in-frame clones and lacks some. Among some 17,000 clones listed, 80% were seen once. The sequencing used PBMCs, collected in a trial of ipilimumab plus nivolumab as post-transplant consolidation. The receptors were gathered from a male donor with diffuse large B-cell lymphoma.

This clone has a handful of counts. The gene calls are TRBV27 and TRBJ1-2; 8 nucleotides match TRBD1. The CDR3 extends over 12 amino acids. Germline loops: CDR1 MNHEY, CDR2 SMNVEV (reference sequence). J gave up 10 bases and V 2 bases, and 3 bases lay outside the gene matches. As DNA, the CDR3 is TGTGCCAGCAGTTTACAGGGGGCCCACTACACCTTC. It yields the protein CASSLQGAHYTF.

Worth noting for this clone: At one of its ends the junction is not consistent with the germline gene, which may arise from a read error. The chain couples TRBV2 to TRBJ2-3, with 9 bases lining up with TRBD2. Germline lookup yields CDR1 SNHLY and CDR2 FYNNEI. This CDR3 is 12 amino acids long. CDR3 loop: CASSEALAGRSF. The CDR3 DNA reads as TGTGCCAGCAGTGAGGCCCTAGCGGGGCGTTCTTTT.

The chain joins TRBV4-2 to TRBJ2-1, with 8 bases lining up with TRBD2. The CDR3 length is 18 residues. The germline V gene has CDR1 LGHNA and CDR2 YNFKEQ. The V gene end was trimmed by 1 base and the J gene end by 1 base; junction bases not matched to a gene: 9. CDR3 nucleotide sequence: TGTGCCAGCAGCCAAGCGCTCGCGGGGGGTGGGTCCTACAATGAGCAGTTCTTC. Amino acid sequence: CASSQALAGGGSYNEQFF.

V gene TRBV9 combines with J gene TRBJ2-3; D gene unclear. Germline V lookup: CDR1 SGDLS, CDR2 YYNGEE. V was shortened by 3 bases and J by 0 bases, with 8 bases between the two germline ends. This CDR3 contains 14 residues. CDR3 in DNA: TGTGCCAGCAGCGAGGCCCTCAGCACAGATACGCAGTATTTT. It codes for CASSEALSTDTQYF.

This clone appeared once. This chain uses TRBV4-1 with TRBJ1-1; D gene uncertain. Germline values: CDR1 MGHRA, CDR2 YSYEKL. Trimming shortened V by 7 bases and J by 0 bases, and 6 bases separated the two germline ends. The CDR3 is 12 amino acids. The CDR3, as DNA: TGCGCCAGCATGGGTATGAACACTGAAGCTTTCTTT. As protein: CASMGMNTEAFF.

V and J are TRBV27 and TRBJ1-6; D is undetermined. This CDR3 is 15 amino acids long. From germline, CDR1 is MNHEY and CDR2 SMNVEV (reference sequence). Trimming stripped 0 bases from V and 6 bases from J, with 9 bases between. The CDR3 protein is CASSLSGTGNSPLHF. DNA for the CDR3: TGTGCCAGCAGTTTATCGGGTACGGGTAATTCACCCCTCCACTTT.

V gene TRBV7-6 combines with J gene TRBJ2-4; 14 bases align to TRBD2. Germline CDR1 and CDR2: SGHVS and FNYEAQ. CDR3 length: 17 amino acids. The trim removed 4 bases at V and 5 bases at J, leaving 7 bases unmatched. CDR3 residues: CASSSRLAGGPENIQYF. Written as DNA, the CDR3 is TGTGCCAGCAGCTCAAGACTAGCGGGGGGGCCGGAAAACATTCAGTACTTC.

The V and J genes are TRBV2 and TRBJ1-2; 7 bases match TRBD1. V shed 10 bases and J 4 bases; nucleotides not matched to a gene: 12. Germline CDR1 reads SNHLY; CDR2 reads FYNNEI. The CDR3 has 14 amino acids. The CDR3 sequence is CATKTGTTSYGYTF. In nucleotides, the CDR3 is TGTGCCACAAAGACAGGGACCACGTCCTATGGCTACACCTTC.

This clone is a singleton in its sample. J is TRBJ1-1 and V is TRBV5-1; D is ambiguous. The CDR3 length is 14 residues. V gave up 4 bases and J gave up 4 bases, with 14 bases separating them. Germline lookup yields CDR1 SGHRS and CDR2 YFSETQ. The CDR3 sequence: CASSPRTLGTEAFF. The DNA of the CDR3 is TGCGCCAGCAGCCCTCGCACCCTGGGCACTGAAGCTTTCTTT.

The sample holds a few counts of this clone. The chain joins TRBV6-6 to TRBJ1-5; D remains unclear. Trimming cost V 6 bases and J 7 bases, with 10 bases left between them. Per the germline V gene, CDR1 is MNHNY and CDR2 is SVGAGI (reference sequence). This CDR3 has 12 residues. This CDR3 is CASSPIAQPQHF. The CDR3 DNA reads as TGTGCCAGCAGCCCTATCGCCCAGCCCCAGCATTTT.

The CDR3 nucleotides read TGCGCCAGCAGGACACAGGATAACTATGGCTACACCTTC. Translating it yields CASRTQDNYGYTF. The chain recombines TRBV5-1 with TRBJ1-2; TRBD1 is a possible D gene (5 bases). The CDR3 has 13 amino acids. Per germline, CDR1 SGHRS and CDR2 YFSETQ. V lost 5 bases and J lost 1, with 9 bases in between.